A single count supports the clone carrying this T cell receptor (beta chain). Its target is unknown. This sample was included in a study of T cell clonotyping in hematopoietic cell transplantation. Points from the study as a whole: Broader posttransplant TCR repertoire diversity was predicted by graft donor and pretransplant recipient Inverse Simpson Index values. Pathologically expanded recipient clonotypes increased progressively from day 30 to day 180 as diversity fell. At the given depth, recipient repertoires were over 97% de novo clonotypes.

The germline gives CDR1 SGHDT, CDR2 YYEEEE. This CDR3 comprises 17 residues. Deletions cut 4 bases from V and 8 bases from J, with 28 bases between. The protocol was immunoSEQ multiplex PCR, while the TCRdb copy is restricted to in-frame clones and leaves out a portion. Among 5,000 to 7,500 clones listed, about 89% were seen once. Samples: about 28 days before transplant, then days 30, 100 and 180 after. The chain joins TRBV5-6 to TRBJ2-7; either TRBD1 or TRBD2 may fit D (5 bases each). This material consisted of peripheral blood mononuclear cells, taken 100 days after allogeneic stem cell transplant. This receptor was obtained from a male patient aged 35 to 55 who had an allogeneic stem cell transplant from an unrelated donor, so the T cells may come from the graft donor. Some clones in this sample may be carry-over from other donors' samples. This CDR3 reads CASSRSTQGVHPTQQYF. The CDR3 DNA is TGTGCCAGCAGCCGGTCCACTCAGGGAGTACACCCTACGCAGCAGTACTTC.